The clone carrying this T cell receptor (beta chain) was seen repeatedly, ten times or more. The data derive from a study of human T cells and chemical hapten exposure. Single cDNA molecules in the library carried unique molecular identifiers attached during preparation. Each CDR3 protein gets one entry after TCRdb re-called the 5' RACE reads with MiXCR. This table has about 81,000 distinct CDR3 sequences, roughly 15% appearing once. Germline V gene lookup returns CDR1 SGHVS and CDR2 FQNEAQ. The CDR3 consists of 16 residues. The germline V and J ends were trimmed by 1 base and 1 base, with 13 bases remaining between them. The template was total RNA from unfractionated whole blood.

The chain uses TRBV7-8 and TRBJ1-1; the D is unclear. This TCR was recovered from a female donor in good health. CDR3 protein: CASSLVSAGWNTEAFF. The DNA of the CDR3 is TGTGCCAGCAGCTTAGTTTCCGCAGGTTGGAACACTGAAGCTTTCTTT.